Listed below are T cell receptor beta chains from one sample, sequenced in a study of radiotherapy plus CTLA-4 blockade in lung cancer. This table comes from immunoSEQ multiplex PCR, and its TCRdb copy is limited to in-frame clones, with some not included. The profile shows around 95,000 clones, about 80% of them singletons. Source: peripheral blood, taken from a patient treated with radiotherapy plus ipilimumab. Source of these receptors: a human donor with non-small cell lung cancer who had stable disease on radiotherapy plus ipilimumab. The CDR3 runs from the conserved cysteine through the conserved F or W. Fields, in order: V gene, D gene, J gene, clone size, CDR3 protein, CDR3 DNA. The D gene is left open where the match is weak. Size values are once, few and many counts, or a class for expanded clones, and some rows have none.

V: TRBV13; D: .; J: TRBJ2-4; size: .; CDR3: CASSGRGSPNGIQYF; DNA: TGTGCCAGCAGCGGCCGGGGCTCCCCAAACGGCATTCAGTACTTC
V: TRBV28; D: .; J: TRBJ1-2; size: few; CDR3: CASSPDGVGHGYTF; DNA: TGTGCCAGCAGTCCTGATGGAGTAGGGCATGGCTACACCTTC
V: TRBV28; D: .; J: TRBJ2-7; size: .; CDR3: CASSFSVAQYEQYF; DNA: TGTGCCAGCAGTTTTAGTGTGGCGCAGTACGAGCAGTACTTC
V: TRBV2; D: TRBD1; J: TRBJ1-2; size: once; CDR3: CASSLGQGAEGGYTF; DNA: TGTGCCAGCAGTTTAGGACAGGGGGCTGAGGGGGGCTACACCTTC
V: TRBV9; D: .; J: TRBJ2-1; size: .; CDR3: CASSVSSVAYNEQFF; DNA: TGTGCCAGCAGCGTCAGCAGCGTGGCCTACAATGAGCAGTTCTTC
V: TRBV29-1; D: TRBD2; J: TRBJ2-3; size: .; CDR3: CSVSSGRVSSTDTQYF; DNA: TGCAGCGTGTCTAGCGGGAGGGTTTCTAGCACAGATACGCAGTATTTT
V: TRBV7-8; D: .; J: TRBJ2-7; size: .; CDR3: CASSLTRVDRISYEQYF; DNA: TGTGCCAGCAGCTTAACCCGGGTAGACAGGATCTCCTACGAGCAGTACTTC
V: TRBV5-1; D: .; J: TRBJ2-1; size: .; CDR3: CASSLRQASNSYNEQFF; DNA: TGCGCCAGCAGCCTTCGACAGGCTAGCAACTCCTACAATGAGCAGTTCTTC
V: TRBV5-6; D: .; J: TRBJ2-7; size: .; CDR3: CASTPDGSGEQYF; DNA: TGTGCCAGCACCCCAGACGGATCTGGGGAGCAGTACTTC
V: TRBV25-1; D: .; J: TRBJ2-1; size: .; CDR3: CARVLRPSYNEQFF; DNA: TGTGCCAGGGTTCTAAGACCCTCCTACAATGAGCAGTTCTTC
V: TRBV9; D: TRBD1; J: TRBJ2-3; size: .; CDR3: CASSSSTGGKTDTQYF; DNA: TGTGCCAGCAGCTCGTCGACAGGGGGGAAGACAGATACGCAGTATTTT
V: TRBV28; D: .; J: TRBJ1-1; size: .; CDR3: CASRKPINTEAFF; DNA: TGTGCCAGCAGGAAGCCGATTAACACTGAAGCTTTCTTT
V: TRBV7-9; D: .; J: TRBJ2-1; size: once; CDR3: CASSLASDEQFF; DNA: TGTGCCAGCAGCTTAGCGTCGGATGAGCAGTTCTTC
V: TRBV5-1; D: TRBD2; J: TRBJ2-3; size: .; CDR3: CASRLPSGSTDTQYF; DNA: TGCGCCAGCAGGTTGCCTAGCGGGAGCACAGATACGCAGTATTTT
V: TRBV10-2; D: .; J: TRBJ2-7; size: few; CDR3: CASSESAGTEQYF; DNA: TGCGCCAGCAGTGAGTCTGCAGGGACCGAGCAGTACTTC
V: TRBV30; D: .; J: TRBJ1-1; size: .; CDR3: CAWTIRGVMNTEAFF; DNA: TGTGCCTGGACCATCAGAGGGGTAATGAACACTGAAGCTTTCTTT
V: TRBV29-1; D: .; J: TRBJ2-3; size: .; CDR3: CSVEATGTYTDTQYF; DNA: TGCAGCGTTGAGGCAACAGGGACCTACACAGATACGCAGTATTTT
V: TRBV11-2; D: .; J: TRBJ1-4; size: .; CDR3: CASRRGPNEKLFF; DNA: TGTGCCAGCAGACGTGGGCCTAATGAAAAACTGTTTTTT
V: TRBV11-2; D: TRBD1; J: TRBJ2-5; size: .; CDR3: CASMAWGTGERETQYF; DNA: TGTGCCAGCATGGCTTGGGGGACAGGGGAACGGGAGACCCAGTACTTC
V: TRBV18; D: .; J: TRBJ1-6; size: .; CDR3: CASSPKGGSPLHF; DNA: TGTGCCAGCTCACCTAAGGGGGGATCACCCCTCCACTTT
V: TRBV5-1; D: .; J: TRBJ1-1; size: .; CDR3: CASSSGYTEAFF; DNA: TGCGCCAGCAGCTCTGGTTATACTGAAGCTTTCTTT
V: TRBV6-5; D: .; J: TRBJ1-3; size: few; CDR3: CASSYLRSGNTIYF; DNA: TGTGCCAGCAGTTACTTACGCTCTGGAAACACCATATATTTT
V: TRBV28; D: .; J: TRBJ1-5; size: .; CDR3: CASKTSTSNQPQHF; DNA: TGTGCCAGCAAAACCAGCACTAGCAATCAGCCCCAGCATTTT
V: TRBV11-2; D: .; J: TRBJ2-3; size: .; CDR3: CASSFRGSGFPADTQYF; DNA: TGTGCCAGCAGCTTCCGCGGGTCAGGGTTCCCTGCAGATACGCAGTATTTT
V: TRBV27; D: .; J: TRBJ2-3; size: .; CDR3: CASSLRRGLGTDTQYF; DNA: TGTGCCAGCAGTTTAAGGAGGGGACTCGGGACAGATACGCAGTATTTT
V: TRBV19; D: .; J: TRBJ2-1; size: .; CDR3: CASRLQYNEQFF; DNA: TGTGCCAGTAGACTCCAATACAATGAGCAGTTCTTC
V: TRBV4-2; D: TRBD2; J: TRBJ2-7; size: .; CDR3: CASSQDGSLAGYEQYF; DNA: TGTGCCAGCAGCCAAGATGGGAGTCTAGCGGGCTACGAGCAGTACTTC
V: TRBV27; D: .; J: TRBJ2-1; size: .; CDR3: CASSLGHYNEQFF; DNA: TGTGCCAGCAGTTTAGGTCACTACAATGAGCAGTTCTTC
V: TRBV7-2; D: .; J: TRBJ2-3; size: .; CDR3: CASNKGYTDTQYF; DNA: TGTGCCAGCAACAAGGGGTACACAGATACGCAGTATTTT
V: TRBV19; D: TRBD1; J: TRBJ2-5; size: .; CDR3: CASSPGQQETQYF; DNA: TGTGCCAGTAGCCCGGGACAGCAAGAGACCCAGTACTTC
V: TRBV9; D: .; J: TRBJ1-3; size: .; CDR3: CASSVGGWGLRTGNTIYF; DNA: TGTGCCAGCAGCGTAGGGGGTTGGGGGCTCCGAACTGGAAACACCATATATTTT
V: TRBV19; D: TRBD1; J: TRBJ2-2; size: .; CDR3: CASGQGADTGELFF; DNA: TGTGCCAGCGGTCAGGGGGCCGACACCGGGGAGCTGTTTTTT